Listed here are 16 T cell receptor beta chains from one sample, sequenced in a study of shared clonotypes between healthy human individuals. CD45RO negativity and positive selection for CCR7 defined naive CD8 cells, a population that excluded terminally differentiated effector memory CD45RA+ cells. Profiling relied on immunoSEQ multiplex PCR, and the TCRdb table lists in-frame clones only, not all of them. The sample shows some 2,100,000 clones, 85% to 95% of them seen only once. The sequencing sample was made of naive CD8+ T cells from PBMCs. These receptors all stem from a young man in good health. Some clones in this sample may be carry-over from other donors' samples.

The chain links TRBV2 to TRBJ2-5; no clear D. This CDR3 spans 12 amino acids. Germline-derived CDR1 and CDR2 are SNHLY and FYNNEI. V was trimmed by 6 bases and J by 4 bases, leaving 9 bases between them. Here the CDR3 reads CASSDVRETQYF. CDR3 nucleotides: TGTGCCAGCAGCGACGTACGAGAGACCCAGTACTTC. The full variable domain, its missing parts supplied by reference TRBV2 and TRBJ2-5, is EPEVTQTPSHQVTQMGQEVILRCVPISNHLYFYWYRQILGQKVEFLVSFYNNEISEKSEIFDDQFSVERPDGSNFTLKIRSTKLEDSAMYFCASSDVRETQYFGPGTRLLVL.

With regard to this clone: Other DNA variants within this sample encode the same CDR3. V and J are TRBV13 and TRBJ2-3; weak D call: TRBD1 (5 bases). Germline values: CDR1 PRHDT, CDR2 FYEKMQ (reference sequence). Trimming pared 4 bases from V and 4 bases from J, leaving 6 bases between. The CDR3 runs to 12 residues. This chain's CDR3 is CASSSGSDTQYF. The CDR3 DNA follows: TGTGCCAGCAGCTCAGGGTCAGATACGCAGTATTTT.

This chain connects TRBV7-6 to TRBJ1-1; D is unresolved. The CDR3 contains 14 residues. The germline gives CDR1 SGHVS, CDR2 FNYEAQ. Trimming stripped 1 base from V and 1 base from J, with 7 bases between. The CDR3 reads CASSLGIGNTEAFF. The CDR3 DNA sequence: TGTGCCAGCAGCTTAGGCATAGGGAACACTGAAGCTTTCTTT. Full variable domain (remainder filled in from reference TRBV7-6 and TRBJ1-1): GAGVSQSPRYKVTKRGQDVALRCDPISGHVSLYWYRQALGQGPEFLTYFNYEAQQDKSGLPNDRFSAERPEGSISTLTIQRTEQRDSAMYRCASSLGIGNTEAFFGQGTRLTVV.

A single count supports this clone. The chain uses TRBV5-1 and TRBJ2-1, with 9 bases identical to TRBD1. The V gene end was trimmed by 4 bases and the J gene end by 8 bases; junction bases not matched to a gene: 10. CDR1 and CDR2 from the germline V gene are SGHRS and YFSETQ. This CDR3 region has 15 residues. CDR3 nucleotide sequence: TGCGCCAGCAGCACCGGACAGGGGAGTATCTATGAGCAGTTCTTC. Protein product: CASSTGQGSIYEQFF.

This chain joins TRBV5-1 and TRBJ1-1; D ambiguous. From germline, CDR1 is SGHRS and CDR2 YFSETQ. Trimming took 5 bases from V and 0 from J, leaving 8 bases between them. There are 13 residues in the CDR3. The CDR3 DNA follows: TGCGCCAGCAGGCTTCACTTGAACACTGAAGCTTTCTTT. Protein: CASRLHLNTEAFF.

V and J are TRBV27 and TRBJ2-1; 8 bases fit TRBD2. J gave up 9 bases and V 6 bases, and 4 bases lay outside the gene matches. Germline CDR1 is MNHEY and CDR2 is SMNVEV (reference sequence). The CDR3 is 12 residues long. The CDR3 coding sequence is TGTGCCAGCAGGGGAACTAGCGGTGAGCAGTTCTTC. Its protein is CASRGTSGEQFF.

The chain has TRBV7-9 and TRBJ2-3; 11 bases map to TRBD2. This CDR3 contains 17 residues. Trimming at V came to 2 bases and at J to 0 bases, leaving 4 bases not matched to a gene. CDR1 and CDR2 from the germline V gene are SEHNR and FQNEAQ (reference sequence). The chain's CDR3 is CASSLPRTSGSTDTQYF. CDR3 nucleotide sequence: TGTGCCAGCAGCTTACCGAGGACTAGCGGGAGCACAGATACGCAGTATTTT.

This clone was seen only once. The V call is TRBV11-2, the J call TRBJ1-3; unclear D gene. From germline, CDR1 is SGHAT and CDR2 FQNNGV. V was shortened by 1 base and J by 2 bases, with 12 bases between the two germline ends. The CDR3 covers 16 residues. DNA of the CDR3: TGTGCCAGCAGCTTAGGTCACGGAAGAACTGGAAACACCATATATTTT. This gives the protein CASSLGHGRTGNTIYF.

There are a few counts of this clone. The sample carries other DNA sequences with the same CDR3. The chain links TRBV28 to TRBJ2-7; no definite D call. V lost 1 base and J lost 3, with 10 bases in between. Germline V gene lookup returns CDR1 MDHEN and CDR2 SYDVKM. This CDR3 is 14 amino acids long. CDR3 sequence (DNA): TGTGCCAGCAGTTTATCGACGGGCTTCTACGAGCAGTACTTC. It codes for CASSLSTGFYEQYF.

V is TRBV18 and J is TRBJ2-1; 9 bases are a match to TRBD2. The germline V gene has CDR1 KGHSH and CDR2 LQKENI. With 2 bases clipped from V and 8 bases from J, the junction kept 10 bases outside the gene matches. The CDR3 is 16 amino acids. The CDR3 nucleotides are TGTGCCAGCTCACCAACGCGGGAGGGAGGTGTCGATGAGCAGTTCTTC. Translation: CASSPTREGGVDEQFF.

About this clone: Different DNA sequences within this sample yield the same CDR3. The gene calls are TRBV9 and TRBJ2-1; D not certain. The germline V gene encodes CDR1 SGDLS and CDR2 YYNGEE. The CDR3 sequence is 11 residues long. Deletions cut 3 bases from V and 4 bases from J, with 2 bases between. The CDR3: CASSEYNEQFF. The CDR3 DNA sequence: TGTGCCAGCAGCGAGTACAATGAGCAGTTCTTC.

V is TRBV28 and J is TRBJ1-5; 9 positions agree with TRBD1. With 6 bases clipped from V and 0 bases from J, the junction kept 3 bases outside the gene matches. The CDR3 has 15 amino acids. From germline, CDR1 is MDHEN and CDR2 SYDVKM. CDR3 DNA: TGTGCCAGCAGACAGGACAGGGGTAGCAATCAGCCCCAGCATTTT. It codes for CASRQDRGSNQPQHF.

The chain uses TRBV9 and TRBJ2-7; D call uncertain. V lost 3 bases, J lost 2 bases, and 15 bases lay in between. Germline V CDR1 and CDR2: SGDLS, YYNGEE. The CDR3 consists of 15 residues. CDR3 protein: CASSGSGRPPYEQYF. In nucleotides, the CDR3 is TGTGCCAGCAGCGGATCCGGACGGCCCCCCTACGAGCAGTACTTC.

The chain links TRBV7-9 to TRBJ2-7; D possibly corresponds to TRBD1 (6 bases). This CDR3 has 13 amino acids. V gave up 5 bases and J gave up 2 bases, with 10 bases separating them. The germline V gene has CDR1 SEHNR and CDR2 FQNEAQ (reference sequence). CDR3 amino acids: CASSRGQPYEQYF. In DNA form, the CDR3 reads TGTGCCAGCAGCCGGGGACAACCCTACGAGCAGTACTTC.

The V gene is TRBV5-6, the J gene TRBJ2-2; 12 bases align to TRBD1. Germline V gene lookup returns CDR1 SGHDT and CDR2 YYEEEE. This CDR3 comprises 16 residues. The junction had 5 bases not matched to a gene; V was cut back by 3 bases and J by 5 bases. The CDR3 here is CASSSRDRGLTGELFF. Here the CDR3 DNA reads TGTGCCAGCAGCTCCCGGGACAGGGGGCTGACCGGGGAGCTGTTTTTT.

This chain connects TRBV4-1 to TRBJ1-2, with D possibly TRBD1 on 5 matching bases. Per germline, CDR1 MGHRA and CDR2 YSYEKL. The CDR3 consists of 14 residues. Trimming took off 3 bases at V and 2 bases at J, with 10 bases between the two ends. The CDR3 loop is CASSQEQVNYGYTF. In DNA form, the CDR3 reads TGCGCCAGCAGCCAGGAACAGGTGAACTATGGCTACACCTTC.